The clone carrying this TCR beta chain was seen a single time. Germline V CDR1 and CDR2: SGHAT, FQNNGV. Trimming removed 2 bases at V and 5 bases at J, with 14 bases between. CDR3 size: 15 residues. Previously, flow cytometry had revealed CD8+CD57+ cell expansion in the patients chosen for sequencing. The sample originates from a study of CD8+CD57+ T cells in acquired aplastic anemia. The TCR beta profiling, which covered VDJ combination and CDR3 sequence, was carried out using genomic DNA as the template. MiXCR, run by TCRdb on the reads, gives a single entry per CDR3 protein. There are tens of thousands of distinct CDR3 sequences in the sample; around 70% occur only once, and about four fifths lies in the top ten.

Sequencing input: sorted CD4+, CD8+, or CD8+CD57+ T cells (not recorded which) from PBMCs. The chain links TRBV11-2 to TRBJ2-3; D is uncertain. The TCR comes from a human donor with aplastic anemia. CDR3 sequence (DNA): TGTGCCAGCAGCTTAATTCTGACCGACCGAGATACGCAGTATTTT. This sequence encodes CASSLILTDRDTQYF.